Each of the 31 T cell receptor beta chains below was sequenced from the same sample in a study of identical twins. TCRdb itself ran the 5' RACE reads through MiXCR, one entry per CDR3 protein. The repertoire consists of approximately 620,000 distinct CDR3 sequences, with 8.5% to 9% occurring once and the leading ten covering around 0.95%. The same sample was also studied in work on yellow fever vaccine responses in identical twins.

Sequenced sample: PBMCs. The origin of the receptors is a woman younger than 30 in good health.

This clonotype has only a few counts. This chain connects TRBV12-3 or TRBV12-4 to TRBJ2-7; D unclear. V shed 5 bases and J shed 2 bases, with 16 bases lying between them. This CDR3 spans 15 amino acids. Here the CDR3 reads CASSPRGFTPYEQYF. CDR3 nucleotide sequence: TGTGCCAGCAGTCCCCGTGGCTTTACTCCCTACGAGCAGTACTTC.

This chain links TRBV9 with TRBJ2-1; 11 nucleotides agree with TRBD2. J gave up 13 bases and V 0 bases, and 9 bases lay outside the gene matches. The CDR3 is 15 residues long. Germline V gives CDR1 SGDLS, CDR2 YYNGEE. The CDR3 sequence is CASSVEGTSGRNQFF. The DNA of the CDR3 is TGTGCCAGCAGCGTAGAAGGGACTAGCGGTCGTAATCAGTTCTTC.

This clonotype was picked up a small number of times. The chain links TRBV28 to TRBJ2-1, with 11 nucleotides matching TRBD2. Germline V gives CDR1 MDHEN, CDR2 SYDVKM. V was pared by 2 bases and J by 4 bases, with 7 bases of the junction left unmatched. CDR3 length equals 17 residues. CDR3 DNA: TGTGCCAGCAGTTTACAATCAGGGACTAGCGGTTACAATGAGCAGTTCTTC. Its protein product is CASSLQSGTSGYNEQFF.

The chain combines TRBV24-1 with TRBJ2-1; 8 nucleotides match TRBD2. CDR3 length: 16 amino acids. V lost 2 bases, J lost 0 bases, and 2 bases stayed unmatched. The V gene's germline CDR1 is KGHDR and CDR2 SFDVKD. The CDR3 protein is CATSDSAGGSYNEQFF. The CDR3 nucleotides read TGTGCCACCAGTGATTCGGCGGGAGGCTCCTACAATGAGCAGTTCTTC.

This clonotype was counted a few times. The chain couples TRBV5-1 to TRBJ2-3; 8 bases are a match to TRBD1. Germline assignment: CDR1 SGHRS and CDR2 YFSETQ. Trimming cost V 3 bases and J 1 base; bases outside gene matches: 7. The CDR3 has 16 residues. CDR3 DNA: TGCGCCAGCAGCTCAGCCGGACAGGGCCGCACAGATACGCAGTATTTT. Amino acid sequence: CASSSAGQGRTDTQYF.

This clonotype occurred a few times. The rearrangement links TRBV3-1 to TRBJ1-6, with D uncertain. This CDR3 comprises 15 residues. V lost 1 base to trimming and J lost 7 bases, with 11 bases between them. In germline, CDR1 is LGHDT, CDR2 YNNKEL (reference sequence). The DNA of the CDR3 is TGTGCCAGCAGCCAAGTCCTCGGTAGAAATTCACCCCTCCACTTT. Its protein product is CASSQVLGRNSPLHF.

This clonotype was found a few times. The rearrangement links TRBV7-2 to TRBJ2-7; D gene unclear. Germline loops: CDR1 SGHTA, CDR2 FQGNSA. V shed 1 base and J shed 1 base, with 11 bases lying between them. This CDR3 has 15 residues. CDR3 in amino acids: CASSLGGLGSYEQYF. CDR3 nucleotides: TGTGCCAGCAGCTTAGGGGGATTAGGTTCCTACGAGCAGTACTTC. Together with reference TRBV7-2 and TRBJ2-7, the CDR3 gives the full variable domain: GAGVSQSPSNKVTEKGKDVELRCDPISGHTALYWYRQSLGQGLEFLIYFQGNSAPDKSGLPSDRFSAERTGGSVSTLTIQRTQQEDSAVYLCASSLGGLGSYEQYFGPGTRLTVT.

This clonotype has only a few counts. CDR3 bases: TGCAGTGCTAACAGGCCTCCCTCGGACACCGGGGAGCTGTTTTTT. As protein: CSANRPPSDTGELFF. The rearrangement uses TRBV20-1 and TRBJ2-2; D is perhaps TRBD1 (5 bases). Germline lookup yields CDR1 DFQATT and CDR2 SNEGSKA (reference sequence). The CDR3 spans 15 residues. V was clipped by 4 bases and J by 3 bases, with 15 bases between them.

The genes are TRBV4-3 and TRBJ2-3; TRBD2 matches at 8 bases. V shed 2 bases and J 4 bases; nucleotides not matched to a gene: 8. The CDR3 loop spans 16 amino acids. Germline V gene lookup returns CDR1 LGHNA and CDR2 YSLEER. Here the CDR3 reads CASSQWDSGTSDTQYF. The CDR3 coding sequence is TGCGCCAGCAGCCAATGGGATAGCGGGACCTCAGATACGCAGTATTTT.

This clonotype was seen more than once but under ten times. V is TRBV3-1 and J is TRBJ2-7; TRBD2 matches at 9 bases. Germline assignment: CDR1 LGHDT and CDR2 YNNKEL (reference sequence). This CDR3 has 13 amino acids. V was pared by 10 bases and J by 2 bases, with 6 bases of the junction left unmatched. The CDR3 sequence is CATGLAGTYEQYF. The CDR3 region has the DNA TGTGCCACCGGGCTAGCGGGGACCTACGAGCAGTACTTC.

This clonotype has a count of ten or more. CDR3 in amino acids: CASSPLSGTGTYEQYF. The DNA for the CDR3 is TGTGCCAGCAGCCCACTTTCCGGGACAGGGACCTACGAGCAGTACTTC. This chain connects TRBV3-1 to TRBJ2-7; 9 bases are shared with TRBD1. Germline assignment: CDR1 LGHDT and CDR2 YNNKEL (reference sequence). The CDR3 contains 16 residues. V was clipped by 4 bases and J by 2 bases; unmatched bases: 9.

The CDR3 region is CSIGTSPYEQYF. CDR3 sequence (DNA): TGCAGCATAGGGACTTCGCCCTACGAGCAGTACTTC. This chain joins TRBV29-1 and TRBJ2-7; a weak D match, TRBD2 (6 bases). This CDR3 is 12 amino acids long. In germline, CDR1 is SQVTM, CDR2 ANQGSEA. Trimming took off 8 bases at V and 2 bases at J, with 13 bases between the two ends.

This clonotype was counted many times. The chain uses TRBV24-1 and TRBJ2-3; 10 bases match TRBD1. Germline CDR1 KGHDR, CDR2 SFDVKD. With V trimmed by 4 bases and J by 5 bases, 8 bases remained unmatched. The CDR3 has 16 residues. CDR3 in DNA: TGTGCCACCAGTGACCCGGGACAGGGGCGCGGAGATACGCAGTATTTT. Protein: CATSDPGQGRGDTQYF.

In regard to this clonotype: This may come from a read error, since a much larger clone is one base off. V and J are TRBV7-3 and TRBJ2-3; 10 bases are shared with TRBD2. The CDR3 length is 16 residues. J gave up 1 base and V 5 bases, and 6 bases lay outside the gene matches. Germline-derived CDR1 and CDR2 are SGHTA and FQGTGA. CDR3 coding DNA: TGTGCCAGCAGCCAAACTAGCGGGGCGGGCACAGATACGCAGTATTTT. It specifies CASSQTSGAGTDTQYF.

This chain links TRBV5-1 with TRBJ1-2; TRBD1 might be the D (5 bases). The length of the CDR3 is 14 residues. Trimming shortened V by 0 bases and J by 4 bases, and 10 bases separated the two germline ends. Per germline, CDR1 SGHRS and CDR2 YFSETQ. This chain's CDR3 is CASSLDRGPYGYTF. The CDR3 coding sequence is TGCGCCAGCAGCTTGGATCGGGGACCCTATGGCTACACCTTC. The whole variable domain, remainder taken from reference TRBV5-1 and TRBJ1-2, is KAGVTQTPRYLIKTRGQQVTLSCSPISGHRSVSWYQQTPGQGLQFLFEYFSETQRNKGNFPGRFSGRQFSNSRSEMNVSTLELGDSALYLCASSLDRGPYGYTFGSGTRLTVV.

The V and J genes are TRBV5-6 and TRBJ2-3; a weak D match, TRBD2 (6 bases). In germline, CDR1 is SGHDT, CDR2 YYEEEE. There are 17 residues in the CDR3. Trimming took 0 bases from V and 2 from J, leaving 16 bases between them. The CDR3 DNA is TGTGCCAGCAGCTTGGCGTGGGATAGCGGATTCACAGATACGCAGTATTTT. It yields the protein CASSLAWDSGFTDTQYF.

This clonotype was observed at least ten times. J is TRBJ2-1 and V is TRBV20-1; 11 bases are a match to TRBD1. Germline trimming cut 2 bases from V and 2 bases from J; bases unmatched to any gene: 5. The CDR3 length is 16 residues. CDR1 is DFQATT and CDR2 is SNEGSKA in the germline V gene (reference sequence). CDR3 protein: CSARWGQGGTYNEQFF. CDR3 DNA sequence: TGCAGTGCTAGATGGGGACAGGGGGGAACCTACAATGAGCAGTTCTTC.

The CDR3 nucleotides are TGTGCCAGCAGTTACGGGAGACAGACACAAGAGACCCAGTACTTC. Its translation: CASSYGRQTQETQYF. This chain joins TRBV6-5 and TRBJ2-5; D may be TRBD1 or TRBD2 (5 bases each). Between the trimmed V and J ends, which lost 2 bases and 2 bases, there was a span of 12 bases. The CDR3 runs to 15 residues. Per the germline V gene, CDR1 is MNHEY and CDR2 is SVGAGI.

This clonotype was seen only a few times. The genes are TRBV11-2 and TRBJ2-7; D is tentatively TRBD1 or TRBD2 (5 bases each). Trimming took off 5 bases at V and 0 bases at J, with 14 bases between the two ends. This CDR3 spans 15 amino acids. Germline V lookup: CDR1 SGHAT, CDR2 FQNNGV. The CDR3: CASSRGPESSYEQYF. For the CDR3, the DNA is TGTGCCAGCAGCCGGGGACCGGAGAGCTCCTACGAGCAGTACTTC.

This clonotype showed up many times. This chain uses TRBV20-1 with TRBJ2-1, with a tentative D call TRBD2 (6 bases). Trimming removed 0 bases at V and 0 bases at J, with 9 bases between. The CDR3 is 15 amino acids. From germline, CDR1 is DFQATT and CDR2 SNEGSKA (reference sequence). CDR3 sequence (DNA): TGCAGTGCTAGAGAGGGACTGAGCTCCTACAATGAGCAGTTCTTC. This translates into CSAREGLSSYNEQFF.

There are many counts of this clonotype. As DNA, the CDR3 is TGTGCCGTGGCCCGTTGGGCTACCTACGAGCAGTACTTC. Encoded protein: CAVARWATYEQYF. The chain recombines TRBV12-3 or TRBV12-4 with TRBJ2-7; D remains ambiguous. With 11 bases removed from V and 2 bases from J, the gap between germline ends came to 16 bases. CDR3 size: 13 residues.

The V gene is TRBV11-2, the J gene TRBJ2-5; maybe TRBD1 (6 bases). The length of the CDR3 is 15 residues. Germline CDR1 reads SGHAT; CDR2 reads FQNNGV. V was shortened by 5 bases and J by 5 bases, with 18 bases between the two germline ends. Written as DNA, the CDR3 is TGTGCCAGCAGCCTCTCCGGCATCCAGGGGGAGACCCAGTACTTC. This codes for CASSLSGIQGETQYF.

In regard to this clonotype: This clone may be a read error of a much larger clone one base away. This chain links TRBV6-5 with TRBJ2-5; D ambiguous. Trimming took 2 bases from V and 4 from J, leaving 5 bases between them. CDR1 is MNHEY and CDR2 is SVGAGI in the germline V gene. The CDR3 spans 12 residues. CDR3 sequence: CASSYIGETQYF. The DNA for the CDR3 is TGTGCCAGCAGTTACATAGGAGAGACCCAGTACTTC.

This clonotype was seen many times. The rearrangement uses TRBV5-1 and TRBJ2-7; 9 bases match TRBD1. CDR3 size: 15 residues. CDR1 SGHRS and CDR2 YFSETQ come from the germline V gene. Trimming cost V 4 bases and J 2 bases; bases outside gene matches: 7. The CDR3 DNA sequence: TGCGCCAGCAGCCTTTCCCGGGACAGGGCCTACGAGCAGTACTTC. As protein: CASSLSRDRAYEQYF. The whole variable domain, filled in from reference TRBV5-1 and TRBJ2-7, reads KAGVTQTPRYLIKTRGQQVTLSCSPISGHRSVSWYQQTPGQGLQFLFEYFSETQRNKGNFPGRFSGRQFSNSRSEMNVSTLELGDSALYLCASSLSRDRAYEQYFGPGTRLTVT.

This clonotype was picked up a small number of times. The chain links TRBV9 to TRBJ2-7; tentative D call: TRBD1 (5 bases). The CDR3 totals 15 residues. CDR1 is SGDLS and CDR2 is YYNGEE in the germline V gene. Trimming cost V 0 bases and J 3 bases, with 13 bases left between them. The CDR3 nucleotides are TGTGCCAGCAGCGTAGGTCAGGGAACAAGCTACGAGCAGTACTTC. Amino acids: CASSVGQGTSYEQYF.

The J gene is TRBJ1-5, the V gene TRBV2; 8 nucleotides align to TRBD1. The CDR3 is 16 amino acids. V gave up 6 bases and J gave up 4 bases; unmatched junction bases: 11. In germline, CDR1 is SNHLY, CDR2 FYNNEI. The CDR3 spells CASSREGQGRNQPQHF. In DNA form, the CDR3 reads TGTGCCAGCAGCCGTGAAGGACAGGGAAGGAATCAGCCCCAGCATTTT. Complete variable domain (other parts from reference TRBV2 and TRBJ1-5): EPEVTQTPSHQVTQMGQEVILRCVPISNHLYFYWYRQILGQKVEFLVSFYNNEISEKSEIFDDQFSVERPDGSNFTLKIRSTKLEDSAMYFCASSREGQGRNQPQHFGDGTRLSIL.

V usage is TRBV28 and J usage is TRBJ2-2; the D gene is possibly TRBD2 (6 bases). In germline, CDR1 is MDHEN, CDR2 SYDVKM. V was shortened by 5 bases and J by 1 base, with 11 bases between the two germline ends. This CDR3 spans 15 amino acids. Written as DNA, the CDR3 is TGTGCCAGCAGTCCCATGGGACTGAACACCGGGGAGCTGTTTTTT. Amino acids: CASSPMGLNTGELFF.

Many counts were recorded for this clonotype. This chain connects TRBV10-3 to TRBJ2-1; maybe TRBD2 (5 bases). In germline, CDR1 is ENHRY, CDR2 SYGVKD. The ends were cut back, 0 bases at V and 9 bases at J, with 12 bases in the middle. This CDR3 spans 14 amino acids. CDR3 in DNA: TGTGCCATCAGTGAGTCACTAGAGTTCGGTGAGCAGTTCTTC. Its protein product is CAISESLEFGEQFF.

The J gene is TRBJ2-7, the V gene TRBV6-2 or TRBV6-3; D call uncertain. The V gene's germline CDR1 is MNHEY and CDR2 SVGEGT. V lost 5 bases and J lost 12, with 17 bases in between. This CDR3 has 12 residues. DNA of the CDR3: TGTGCCAGCAGTCAACCGGCGGAGTTTATGTACTTC. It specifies CASSQPAEFMYF.

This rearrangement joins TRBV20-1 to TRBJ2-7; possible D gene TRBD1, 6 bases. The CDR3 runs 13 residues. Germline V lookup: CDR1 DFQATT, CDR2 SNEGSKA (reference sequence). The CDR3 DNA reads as TGCCGATCGAAGGGGGAGTTCTCCTACGAGCAGTACTTC. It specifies CRSKGEFSYEQYF.

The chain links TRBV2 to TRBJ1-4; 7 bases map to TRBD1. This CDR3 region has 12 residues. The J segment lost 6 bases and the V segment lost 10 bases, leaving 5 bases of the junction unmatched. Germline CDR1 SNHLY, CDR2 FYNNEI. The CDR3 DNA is TGTGCCACCTCGACAGGGTATGAAAAACTGTTTTTT. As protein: CATSTGYEKLFF.